The 14 T cell receptor beta chains in this list originate from one sample, sequenced in a study of CD8+ T cells in alopecia areata. Treatment indicated: oral pan-JAK inhibitor, 5-10 mg twice daily. Reverse transcribed after extraction, RNA yielded cDNA as the sequencing template. Sequencing was performed with immunoSEQ multiplex PCR; in TCRdb, only in-frame clones are kept and a portion is missing. The sample lists 200,000 or so clones, approximately 40% occurring once. Material: CD4+ T cells sorted from blood, obtained around week 36, from a patient treated with tofacitinib. All receptors derive from a human donor with alopecia areata.

The CDR3 DNA reads TGTGCCAGCAGCCGAACGGACAGGGTTGATCGGCCCCAGCATTTT. It is translated as CASSRTDRVDRPQHF. This chain uses TRBV4-2 with TRBJ1-5, with 8 nucleotides matching TRBD1. The CDR3 contains 15 residues. J gave up 9 bases and V 4 bases, and 11 bases lay outside the gene matches. Per the germline V gene, CDR1 is LGHNA and CDR2 is YNFKEQ.

This clone showed up just a few times. The chain links TRBV29-1 to TRBJ2-3, with a tentative D call TRBD2 (6 bases). Germline lookup yields CDR1 SQVTM and CDR2 ANQGSEA. V lost 4 bases and J 3 bases, leaving 14 bases between the germline ends. CDR3 length equals 14 residues. CDR3 in amino acids: CSVAGSEGTDTQYF. CDR3 DNA: TGCAGCGTTGCAGGGTCGGAGGGGACAGATACGCAGTATTTT.

The rearrangement uses TRBV27 and TRBJ1-2; possibly TRBD1 for D (5 bases). V was pared by 6 bases and J by 3 bases, with 8 bases between. This CDR3 has 12 amino acids. Germline V CDR1 and CDR2: MNHEY, SMNVEV (reference sequence). The CDR3 bases are TGTGCCAGCAGGGGGCTCGACTATGGCTACACCTTC. As protein: CASRGLDYGYTF.

This clone appeared once. The chain uses TRBV4-1 and TRBJ2-5; no clear D. The CDR3 runs to 16 residues. CDR1 is MGHRA, CDR2 YSYEKL, per germline. Between the trimmed V and J ends, which lost 4 bases and 0 bases, there was a span of 15 bases. CDR3 in amino acids: CASSRGGRRYQETQYF. CDR3 bases: TGCGCCAGCAGCCGTGGTGGCCGCCGGTACCAAGAGACCCAGTACTTC.

This clone has just a few counts. The chain recombines TRBV30 with TRBJ1-1; D not certain. Per germline, CDR1 GTSNPN and CDR2 SVGIG (reference sequence). CDR3 length equals 13 residues. V was cut by 7 bases and J by 3 bases, with 15 bases left in between. CDR3 residues: CAYCEGKDTEAFF. In nucleotides, the CDR3 is TGTGCCTACTGTGAGGGTAAGGACACTGAAGCTTTCTTT.

The gene calls are TRBV29-1 and TRBJ1-2; possible D gene TRBD1, 6 bases. The CDR3 runs to 13 residues. Germline V gives CDR1 SQVTM, CDR2 ANQGSEA. V lost 2 bases and J lost 7, with 14 bases in between. DNA for the CDR3: TGCAGCGTTGAACCACCGGGACAAAGTGGCTACACCTTC. Residues: CSVEPPGQSGYTF.

The CDR3 sequence: CASSFSSRETQYF. In nucleotides, the CDR3 is TGTGCCAGCAGCTTCAGCTCCCGCGAGACCCAGTACTTC. The chain carries TRBV7-2 and TRBJ2-5, with no clear D. The V gene's germline CDR1 is SGHTA and CDR2 FQGNSA. This CDR3 is built from 13 residues. Deletions cut 3 bases from V and 5 bases from J, with 10 bases between.

The J gene is TRBJ2-5, the V gene TRBV7-3; D may match TRBD1 or TRBD2 (5 bases each). The ends were cut back, 2 bases at V and 9 bases at J, with 13 bases in the middle. The CDR3 extends over 13 amino acids. Germline CDR1 is SGHTA and CDR2 is FQGTGA. CDR3 residues: CASSLQGAGAQYF. The DNA for the CDR3 is TGTGCCAGCAGCTTACAGGGCGCCGGGGCCCAGTACTTC.

The gene calls are TRBV19 and TRBJ2-1, with D possibly being TRBD2 (5 bases). The germline CDR1 and CDR2 sequences are LNHDA and SQIVND (reference sequence). Trimming took off 1 base at V and 6 bases at J, with 16 bases between the two ends. The CDR3 extends over 16 amino acids. CDR3 nucleotides: TGTGCCAGTAGTATAGCTGGGCTCCTAGCCCTCAATGAGCAGTTCTTC. This codes for CASSIAGLLALNEQFF.

The chain carries TRBV27 and TRBJ1-5; no clear D gene. The germline V gene has CDR1 MNHEY and CDR2 SMNVEV (reference sequence). This CDR3 spans 14 amino acids. The germline V and J ends were trimmed by 5 bases and 7 bases, with 15 bases remaining between them. The CDR3 nucleotides are TGTGCCAGCAGTAAGGGTTCCGGGTGGCAGCCCCAGCATTTT. Translated, it gives CASSKGSGWQPQHF.

The chain uses TRBV18 and TRBJ2-4; D tentatively reads TRBD1 or TRBD2 (5 bases each). V gave up 1 base and J gave up 14 bases, with 18 bases separating them. This CDR3 is built from 14 residues. Germline values: CDR1 KGHSH, CDR2 LQKENI. CDR3 sequence: CASSPLDASGTEYF. CDR3 coding DNA: TGTGCCAGCTCACCACTGGACGCTTCCGGGACCGAGTACTTC.

This clone was detected a few times. The chain has TRBV29-1 and TRBJ1-1, with D possibly being TRBD1 (5 bases). The germline V and J ends were trimmed by 6 bases and 0 bases, with 11 bases remaining between them. Germline-derived CDR1 and CDR2 are SQVTM and ANQGSEA. The CDR3 spans 13 residues. The CDR3 sequence: CSVDGTVNTEAFF. The CDR3, as DNA: TGCAGCGTGGACGGGACGGTGAACACTGAAGCTTTCTTT.

This chain uses TRBV2 with TRBJ2-7; 8 nucleotides align to TRBD1. V was clipped by 7 bases and J by 6 bases; unmatched bases: 11. Germline CDR1 SNHLY, CDR2 FYNNEI. The CDR3 is 14 residues long. The CDR3: CASTNRDRLSEQYF. The CDR3 nucleotides read TGTGCCAGCACTAACCGGGACAGGCTGTCCGAGCAGTACTTC. Supplemented by reference TRBV2 and TRBJ2-7, the full variable domain reads EPEVTQTPSHQVTQMGQEVILRCVPISNHLYFYWYRQILGQKVEFLVSFYNNEISEKSEIFDDQFSVERPDGSNFTLKIRSTKLEDSAMYFCASTNRDRLSEQYFGPGTRLTVT.

This clone was recorded once. The chain couples TRBV29-1 to TRBJ2-4; D gene ambiguous. The V end lost 6 bases, the J end lost 8 bases, and 17 bases lay between the germline ends. The CDR3 has 13 amino acids. Germline CDR1 and CDR2: SQVTM and ANQGSEA. In DNA form, the CDR3 reads TGCAGCGTCATAGGGTTTTTGGTTGACATTCAGTACTTC. Its protein is CSVIGFLVDIQYF.